This TCR beta chain emerged from a study of beta chain features in type 1 diabetes. Looking at the study overall: What patients shared with healthy donors was a similar profile of age, gender and cell yields. Overall study findings and caveats: In these data, an HLA type influence on TCRB rearrangement remained unresolved. Comparison showed that naive, central memory and Treg TCRB repertoires appeared more similar among patients than among healthy donors.

Expressed TCRB transcripts were sequenced because the entire RNA isolate underwent reverse transcription. Generated by immunoSEQ multiplex PCR, the TCRdb table keeps only in-frame clones and is missing some. Of 200,000 to 250,000 clones listed, around 9.9% are singletons. This clone was counted between two and nine times. Its antigen is still unknown. Trimming shortened V by 1 base and J by 2 bases, and 7 bases separated the two germline ends. This CDR3 region has 14 residues. Germline V CDR1 and CDR2: SGHNT, YYREEE (reference sequence). The sequenced sample was central memory CD4+ T cells from blood. This clonotype was obtained from a man aged 18 to 35 in good health. V is TRBV5-4 and J is TRBJ2-1; no definite D call. In nucleotides, the CDR3 is TGTGCCAGCAGCTTGCCGGACCCCTACAATGAGCAGTTCTTC. Protein product: CASSLPDPYNEQFF. The variable domain in full, completed from reference TRBV5-4 and TRBJ2-1, reads ETGVTQSPTHLIKTRGQQVTLRCSSQSGHNTVSWYQQALGQGPQFIFQYYREEENGRGNFPPRFSGLQFPNYSSELNVNALELDDSALYLCASSLPDPYNEQFFGPGTRLTVL.